Reported below is one T cell receptor beta chain. Antigen unknown. The junction departs from the called germline gene at one end, perhaps through a read error. The CDR3 length is 16 residues. CDR1 is MDHEN, CDR2 SYDVKM, per germline. The entry originates in a study of response to subunit inactivated influenza vaccine. Study-level findings and limits: Each seasonal influenza vaccination recruits few new T cells, the authors suggested.

In TCRdb, the RT-PCR reads were re-called with MiXCR into one record per CDR3 protein. The sample has fewer than 700,000 distinct CDR3 sequences, 13% seen once. Sequenced material: PBMCs from blood, taken more than 35 days after vaccination. The chain combines TRBV28 with TRBJ2-5; the D gene is possibly TRBD1 (6 bases). This TCR was sampled from a man over 45 who received an inactivated influenza vaccine. The CDR3 spells CVSSLNPGQQKETQYF. The CDR3 region has the DNA TGTGTCAGCAGTTTAAATCCCGGACAGCAAAAAGAGACCCAGTACTTC.